One sample yielded the 32 T cell receptor beta chains listed below, sequenced in a study of blood T cells in healthy people across ages. Together with a sample-barcoded 5' primer, a J-beta primer mix was included in a second PCR lasting about 6 to 11 cycles. TCRdb re-analysed the 5' RACE reads in MiXCR, keeping a single row per CDR3 protein. The table has 850,000 to 1,000,000 distinct CDR3 sequences, roughly 50% seen once. Sequencing input: blood. The receptor set was obtained from a man aged 25-40 years in good health.

The chain couples TRBV6-1 to TRBJ2-6; 8 nucleotides align to TRBD1. Unmatched junction bases numbered 5, after V lost 4 bases and J lost 0 bases. Germline V gene sequence: CDR1 MNHNS, CDR2 SASEGT. The CDR3 is made up of 17 amino acids. CDR3 sequence (DNA): TGTGCCAGCAGTGGGGGACAGGTCGGCTCTGGGGCCAACGTCCTGACTTTC. Its protein is CASSGGQVGSGANVLTF.

This chain connects TRBV6-6 to TRBJ2-1, with 9 bases matching TRBD1. This CDR3 contains 15 residues. V was clipped by 5 bases and J by 7 bases; unmatched bases: 9. Germline V CDR1 and CDR2: MNHNY, SVGAGI (reference sequence). CDR3 sequence (DNA): TGTGCCAGCAGTCGATCCCACAGGGGGCTAAATGAGCAGTTCTTC. Protein product: CASSRSHRGLNEQFF.

The chain uses TRBV12-3 or TRBV12-4 and TRBJ2-7; 11 bases match TRBD1. The J segment lost 2 bases and the V segment lost 5 bases, leaving 11 bases of the junction unmatched. The CDR3 spans 17 residues. CDR3 loop: CASSLRGDRGGTYEQYF. DNA of the CDR3: TGTGCCAGCAGTCTCCGGGGGGACAGGGGGGGTACCTACGAGCAGTACTTC.

There are a few counts of this clonotype. The genes are TRBV11-1 and TRBJ1-2; maybe TRBD1 (5 bases). Germline lookup yields CDR1 SGHAT and CDR2 FQDESV (reference sequence). This CDR3 spans 15 amino acids. V was cut by 5 bases and J by 6 bases, with 19 bases left in between. CDR3 sequence (DNA): TGTGCCAGCAGCCCAACGGGGCTGGGGGATAATGGCTACACCTTC. Protein sequence: CASSPTGLGDNGYTF.

The rearrangement joins TRBV7-2 to TRBJ2-1, with a tentative D call TRBD2 (6 bases). V lost 4 bases, J lost 8 bases, and 18 bases lay in between. CDR3 length: 15 amino acids. Germline assignment: CDR1 SGHTA and CDR2 FQGNSA. As DNA, the CDR3 is TGTGCCAGCAGCTACACAGACACGCGGGGCGATGAGCAGTTCTTC. It encodes CASSYTDTRGDEQFF.

This clonotype was seen more than once but under ten times. This chain joins TRBV10-3 and TRBJ2-6; D not certain. Per the germline V gene, CDR1 is ENHRY and CDR2 is SYGVKD. This CDR3 is 16 amino acids long. The V end lost 2 bases, the J end lost 4 bases, and 12 bases lay between the germline ends. CDR3 coding DNA: TGTGCCATCAGTGAGACACCCGGTAGCGGGGCCAACGTCCTGACTTTC. Protein product: CAISETPGSGANVLTF.

The chain carries TRBV7-3 and TRBJ2-1; tentatively, D is TRBD1 (6 bases). The germline V gene has CDR1 SGHTA and CDR2 FQGTGA. With 1 base removed from V and 8 bases from J, the gap between germline ends came to 15 bases. The CDR3 is 15 amino acids. CDR3: CASSLSRGPRDEQFF. The DNA of the CDR3 is TGTGCCAGCAGCTTAAGCAGGGGACCTCGGGATGAGCAGTTCTTC.

The chain uses TRBV6-1 and TRBJ2-7, with D uncertain. The V end was cut by 2 bases, the J end by 3 bases, with 8 bases between. Germline CDR1 is MNHNS and CDR2 is SASEGT. This CDR3 region has 13 residues. CDR3 sequence reads: CASSESYGYEQYF. The CDR3 nucleotides are TGTGCCAGCAGTGAATCATACGGCTACGAGCAGTACTTC.

The gene calls are TRBV5-6 and TRBJ2-7; TRBD2 matches at 7 bases. J gave up 4 bases and V 0 bases, and 7 bases lay outside the gene matches. The CDR3 sequence is 15 residues long. Germline values: CDR1 SGHDT, CDR2 YYEEEE. In DNA form, the CDR3 reads TGTGCCAGCAGCTTGGTGATAGCGGGTATATACGAGCAGTACTTC. This sequence encodes CASSLVIAGIYEQYF. Together with reference TRBV5-6 and TRBJ2-7, the CDR3 gives the full variable domain: DAGVTQSPTHLIKTRGQQVTLRCSPKSGHDTVSWYQQALGQGPQFIFQYYEEEERQRGNFPDRFSGHQFPNYSSELNVNALLLGDSALYLCASSLVIAGIYEQYFGPGTRLTVT.

The genes are TRBV29-1 and TRBJ1-1; a weak D match, TRBD1 (6 bases). The CDR3 is 12 amino acids. Germline V lookup: CDR1 SQVTM, CDR2 ANQGSEA. Trimming pared 7 bases from V and 5 bases from J, leaving 14 bases between. The CDR3 sequence is CSAIQGWTEAFF. In DNA form, the CDR3 reads TGCAGCGCCATACAGGGATGGACTGAAGCTTTCTTT.

This clonotype has more than one count but fewer than ten. This chain links TRBV6-5 with TRBJ1-6; 8 bases align to TRBD1. Trimming took 0 bases from V and 7 from J; bases not matched to a gene: 8. Germline CDR1 is MNHEY and CDR2 is SVGAGI. The CDR3 is 17 residues long. In nucleotides, the CDR3 is TGTGCCAGCAGTTACTCCCGGACAGGGCCCAAGAATTCACCCCTCCACTTT. Protein product: CASSYSRTGPKNSPLHF.

The V call is TRBV5-1, the J call TRBJ2-3; 7 nucleotides agree with TRBD1. V shed 3 bases, J shed 1 base, and the junction held 5 bases outside the gene matches. This CDR3 has 15 amino acids. Germline V CDR1 and CDR2: SGHRS, YFSETQ. DNA of the CDR3: TGCGCCAGCAGCTCCGGGACAGTGGGCACAGATACGCAGTATTTT. Translated, it gives CASSSGTVGTDTQYF.

V and J are TRBV18 and TRBJ1-1; 10 bases are a match to TRBD1. The V and J ends lost 2 bases and 5 bases, in that order; junction bases with no gene match: 5. Germline-derived CDR1 and CDR2 are KGHSH and LQKENI. The CDR3 is 15 amino acids. CDR3 coding DNA: TGTGCCAGCTCACCAGGCGACAGGGGGCAAACTGAAGCTTTCTTT. Translating gives CASSPGDRGQTEAFF.

Here the CDR3 reads CASKRGLAGGLPETQYF. CDR3 nucleotide sequence: TGTGCCAGCAAACGCGGACTAGCGGGGGGGCTCCCAGAGACCCAGTACTTC. The chain carries TRBV28 and TRBJ2-7; 15 bases agree with TRBD2. Judging by the DNA end, TRBJ2-5 fits better; the J call may be wrong. Germline V CDR1 and CDR2: MDHEN, SYDVKM. This CDR3 is 17 amino acids long.

There are a few counts of this clonotype. The J gene is TRBJ1-5, the V gene TRBV10-3; the D gene is possibly TRBD1 (6 bases). The ends were cut back, 9 bases at V and 4 bases at J, with 13 bases in the middle. Germline assignment: CDR1 ENHRY and CDR2 SYGVKD. There are 13 residues in the CDR3. The CDR3 nucleotides read TGTGCCATGTCTGAAGGGGGGAATCAGCCCCAGCATTTT. Encoded protein: CAMSEGGNQPQHF.

The chain recombines TRBV20-1 with TRBJ2-7; 8 nucleotides align to TRBD1. CDR1 is DFQATT and CDR2 is SNEGSKA in the germline V gene (reference sequence). J lost 2 bases, V lost 1 base, and 10 bases had no gene match. The CDR3 length is 16 residues. The CDR3 is CSARGSRTGNPYEQYF. The CDR3 DNA reads as TGCAGTGCTAGAGGGTCCCGGACAGGGAACCCCTACGAGCAGTACTTC.

This clonotype has ten or more counts. The CDR3 loop reads CASSSRAPREKLFF. In nucleotides, the CDR3 is TGTGCCAGCAGCTCCCGGGCCCCGAGGGAAAAACTGTTTTTT. V gene TRBV7-2 combines with J gene TRBJ1-4; D unclear. The CDR3 is 14 residues long. The germline CDR1 and CDR2 sequences are SGHTA and FQGNSA. Trimming removed 4 bases from V and 8 bases from J, with 14 bases in between.

This CDR3 is CASSSPRARSDTQYF. The CDR3 coding sequence is TGCGCCAGCAGCTCACCGCGAGCCCGCTCAGATACGCAGTATTTT. V usage is TRBV5-1 and J usage is TRBJ2-3; D is unclear. V lost 3 bases, J lost 4 bases, and 15 bases lay in between. CDR3 length equals 15 residues. Germline values: CDR1 SGHRS, CDR2 YFSETQ.

The chain uses TRBV25-1 and TRBJ2-7, with 8 nucleotides matching TRBD1. V trimming: 2 bases; J trimming: 7 bases; junction bases outside the gene matches: 10. This CDR3 is 15 amino acids long. Germline V CDR1 and CDR2: MGHDK, SYGVNS. The CDR3 protein is CASSEGTGGYNEQYF. DNA for the CDR3: TGTGCCAGCAGTGAAGGAACAGGGGGGTACAATGAGCAGTACTTC.

The rearrangement uses TRBV12-3 or TRBV12-4 and TRBJ2-1, with TRBD1 matching 8 bases. The CDR3 has 12 amino acids. V lost 4 bases to trimming and J lost 10 bases; unmatched junction nucleotides: 3. The CDR3 loop reads CASSSTGDEQFF. For the CDR3, the DNA is TGTGCCAGCAGTTCGACAGGGGACGAGCAGTTCTTC.

In its sample, this clonotype was seen a few times. The rearrangement uses TRBV7-9 and TRBJ2-7; 7 bases align to TRBD1. The V segment lost 5 bases and the J segment 0 bases; nucleotides outside the gene matches: 10. Germline V gives CDR1 SEHNR, CDR2 FQNEAQ (reference sequence). This CDR3 region has 16 residues. CDR3: CASSPGQRLISYEQYF. In DNA, the CDR3 is TGTGCCAGCAGCCCGGGACAGAGACTCATCTCCTACGAGCAGTACTTC.

This clonotype occurred a few times. The chain combines TRBV28 with TRBJ2-2; 7 bases are shared with TRBD1. Trimming at V came to 8 bases and at J to 5 bases, leaving 5 bases not matched to a gene. The CDR3 covers 13 residues. The V gene's germline CDR1 is MDHEN and CDR2 SYDVKM. CDR3 region: CASPNRGTGELFF. Written as DNA, the CDR3 is TGTGCCAGCCCAAACAGGGGAACCGGGGAGCTGTTTTTT.

V and J are TRBV20-1 and TRBJ2-7; perhaps TRBD2 as D (7 bases). The CDR3 is 17 residues long. Germline V gives CDR1 DFQATT, CDR2 SNEGSKA (reference sequence). Trimming shortened V by 1 base and J by 2 bases, and 21 bases separated the two germline ends. The CDR3 here is CSARGGGRGAVTYEQYF. The DNA of the CDR3 is TGCAGTGCTAGAGGGGGGGGCCGCGGGGCAGTCACCTACGAGCAGTACTTC.

The gene calls are TRBV6-6 and TRBJ1-5; D unclear. CDR1 and CDR2 from the germline V gene are MNHNY and SVGAGI (reference sequence). Trimming removed 7 bases from V and 4 bases from J, with 11 bases in between. The CDR3 covers 13 residues. CDR3: CASTLWANQPQHF. The DNA of the CDR3 is TGTGCCAGCACCCTCTGGGCTAATCAGCCCCAGCATTTT.

This clonotype appeared a few times. The V gene is TRBV14, the J gene TRBJ1-4; D might be TRBD1 (5 bases). Germline CDR1 and CDR2: SGHDN and FVKESK. The CDR3 runs 16 residues. The germline V and J ends were trimmed by 0 bases and 3 bases, with 11 bases remaining between them. CDR3 residues: CASSQDLQGPNEKLFF. For the CDR3, the DNA is TGTGCCAGCAGCCAAGATCTCCAGGGACCTAATGAAAAACTGTTTTTT. Drawing the rest from reference TRBV14 and TRBJ1-4, the complete variable domain is EAGVTQFPSHSVIEKGQTVTLRCDPISGHDNLYWYRRVMGKEIKFLLHFVKESKQDESGMPNNRFLAERTGGTYSTLKVQPAELEDSGVYFCASSQDLQGPNEKLFFGSGTQLSVL.

The CDR3 region is CASSPTDHTDTYEQYF. In DNA form, the CDR3 reads TGTGCCAGCAGCCCCACGGATCACACAGATACCTACGAGCAGTACTTC. The rearrangement uses TRBV11-2 and TRBJ2-7, with no clear D. Germline loops: CDR1 SGHAT, CDR2 FQNNGV. This CDR3 spans 16 amino acids. V shed 5 bases and J shed 2 bases, with 19 bases lying between them.

This clonotype was seen at least ten times. This chain joins TRBV29-1 and TRBJ2-5, with a weak D call TRBD1 (6 bases). The CDR3 extends over 15 amino acids. Germline lookup yields CDR1 SQVTM and CDR2 ANQGSEA. V was trimmed by 1 base and J by 1 base, leaving 13 bases between them. The CDR3 is CSVEGPGASQETQYF. Here the CDR3 DNA reads TGCAGCGTTGAAGGACCAGGGGCCTCCCAAGAGACCCAGTACTTC.

This clonotype was recorded a few times. The chain is built from TRBV29-1 and TRBJ2-7, with D tentatively TRBD2 (7 bases). Germline assignment: CDR1 SQVTM and CDR2 ANQGSEA. The CDR3 covers 13 residues. Between the trimmed V and J ends, which lost 4 bases and 0 bases, there was a span of 10 bases. In nucleotides, the CDR3 is TGCAGCGTTGCCGGGGGGCCCTCCTACGAGCAGTACTTC. Translation: CSVAGGPSYEQYF.

This clonotype was seen ten or more times. This chain connects TRBV3-1 to TRBJ1-5; D call uncertain. Germline V lookup: CDR1 LGHDT, CDR2 YNNKEL (reference sequence). The CDR3 covers 13 residues. Trimming stripped 1 base from V and 4 bases from J, with 5 bases between. The CDR3 DNA is TGTGCCAGCAGCCAAGCCGGGAATCAGCCCCAGCATTTT. This codes for CASSQAGNQPQHF.

The sample holds many counts of this clonotype. The chain employs TRBV10-3 and TRBJ2-1; D is ambiguous. CDR1 and CDR2 from the germline V gene are ENHRY and SYGVKD. CDR3 length equals 14 residues. V lost 7 bases and J 1 base, leaving 11 bases between the germline ends. CDR3 sequence reads: CAITNPGSYNEQFF. CDR3 DNA: TGTGCCATCACTAACCCCGGGTCCTACAATGAGCAGTTCTTC.

The chain couples TRBV3-1 to TRBJ1-4; D remains unclear. CDR3 size: 14 residues. Trimming removed 0 bases at V and 7 bases at J, with 9 bases between. Germline lookup yields CDR1 LGHDT and CDR2 YNNKEL (reference sequence). For the CDR3, the DNA is TGTGCCAGCAGCCAAGACCCAGGTTTTGAAAAACTGTTTTTT. This translates into CASSQDPGFEKLFF.

Many counts were recorded for this clonotype. This chain connects TRBV4-2 to TRBJ2-1, with a possible D match to TRBD2 (5 bases). There are 16 residues in the CDR3. In germline, CDR1 is LGHNA, CDR2 YNFKEQ. V lost 3 bases, J lost 2 bases, and 14 bases lay in between. The CDR3 DNA sequence: TGTGCCAGCAGCCAGTCTTATTTACTAGCCTACAATGAGCAGTTCTTC. Protein: CASSQSYLLAYNEQFF.